This T cell receptor (beta chain) was recovered during a study of HIV-infected patients and healthy controls. About the research overall: Total CDR3 counts per chain did not differ significantly between patients and controls.

Roughly three months, about 14 weeks, into antiretroviral therapy, follow-up blood was collected. Whole blood was used without fractionation, so all unsorted peripheral T cells were included. cDNA was made from roughly 470 ng RNA using alpha and beta constant primers. Each of the alpha and beta chains got its own library through chain-specific third strand synthesis with indices. MiXCR, applied by TCRdb to the 5' RACE reads, yields one record per CDR3 protein. The sample includes more than 15,000 distinct CDR3 sequences, 8.5% of them seen just once. The germline V and J ends were trimmed by 4 bases and 0 bases, with 10 bases remaining between them. This CDR3 contains 15 residues.

This TCR was sampled from an adult with HIV infection. The sequencing here drew on blood, taken during antiretroviral therapy. The genes are TRBV12-3 or TRBV12-4 and TRBJ2-1; tentatively, D is TRBD2 (5 bases). The CDR3 spells CASSSRGRSYNEQFF. The CDR3 nucleotides read TGTGCCAGCAGTTCCCGCGGGCGCTCCTACAATGAGCAGTTCTTC.